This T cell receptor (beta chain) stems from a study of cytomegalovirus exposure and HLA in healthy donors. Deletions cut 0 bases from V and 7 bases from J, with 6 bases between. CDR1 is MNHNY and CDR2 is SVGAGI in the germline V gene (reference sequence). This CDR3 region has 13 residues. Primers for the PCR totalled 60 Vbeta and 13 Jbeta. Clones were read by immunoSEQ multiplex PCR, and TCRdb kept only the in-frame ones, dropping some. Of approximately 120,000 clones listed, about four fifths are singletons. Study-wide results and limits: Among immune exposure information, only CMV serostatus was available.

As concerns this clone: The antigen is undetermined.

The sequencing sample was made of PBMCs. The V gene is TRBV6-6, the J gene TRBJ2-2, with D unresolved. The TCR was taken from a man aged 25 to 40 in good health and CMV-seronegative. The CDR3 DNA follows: TGTGCCAGCAGTTACTCTTCGGGCGGGGAGCTGTTTTTT. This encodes CASSYSSGGELFF.